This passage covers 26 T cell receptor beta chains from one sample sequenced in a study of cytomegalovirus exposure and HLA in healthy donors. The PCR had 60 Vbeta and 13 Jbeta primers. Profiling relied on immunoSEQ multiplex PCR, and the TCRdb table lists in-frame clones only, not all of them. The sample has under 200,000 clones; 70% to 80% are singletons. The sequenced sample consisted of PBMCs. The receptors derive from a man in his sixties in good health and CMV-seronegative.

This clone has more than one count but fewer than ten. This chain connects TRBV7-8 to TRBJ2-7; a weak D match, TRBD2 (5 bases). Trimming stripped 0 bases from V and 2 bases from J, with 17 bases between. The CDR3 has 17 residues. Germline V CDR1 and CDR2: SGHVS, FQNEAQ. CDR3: CASSLASFVGSTYEQYF. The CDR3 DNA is TGTGCCAGCAGCTTAGCCTCATTTGTGGGGAGTACCTACGAGCAGTACTTC. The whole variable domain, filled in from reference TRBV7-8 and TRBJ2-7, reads GAGVSQSPRYKVAKRGQDVALRCDPISGHVSLFWYQQALGQGPEFLTYFQNEAQLDKSGLPSDRFFAERPEGSVSTLKIQRTQQEDSAVYLCASSLASFVGSTYEQYFGPGTRLTVT.

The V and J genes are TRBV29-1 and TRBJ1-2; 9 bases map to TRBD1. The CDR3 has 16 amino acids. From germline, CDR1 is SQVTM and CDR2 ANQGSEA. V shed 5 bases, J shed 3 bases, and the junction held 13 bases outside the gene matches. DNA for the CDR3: TGCAGCGTTAGGGGACAGGGTTTCGATTCCGACTATGGCTACACCTTC. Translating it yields CSVRGQGFDSDYGYTF. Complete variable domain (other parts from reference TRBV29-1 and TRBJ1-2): SAVISQKPSRDICQRGTSLTIQCQVDSQVTMMFWYRQQPGQSLTLIATANQGSEATYESGFVIDKFPISRPNLTFSTLTVSNMSPEDSSIYLCSVRGQGFDSDYGYTFGSGTRLTVV.

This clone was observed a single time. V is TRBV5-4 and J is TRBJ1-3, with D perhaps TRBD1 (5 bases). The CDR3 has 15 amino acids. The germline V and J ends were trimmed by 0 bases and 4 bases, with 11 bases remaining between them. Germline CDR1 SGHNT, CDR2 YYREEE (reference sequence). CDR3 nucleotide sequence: TGTGCCAGCAGCTTGGGGCCAGGGCCCGGAAACACCATATATTTT. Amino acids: CASSLGPGPGNTIYF. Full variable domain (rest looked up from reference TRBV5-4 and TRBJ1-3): ETGVTQSPTHLIKTRGQQVTLRCSSQSGHNTVSWYQQALGQGPQFIFQYYREEENGRGNFPPRFSGLQFPNYSSELNVNALELDDSALYLCASSLGPGPGNTIYFGEGSWLTVV.

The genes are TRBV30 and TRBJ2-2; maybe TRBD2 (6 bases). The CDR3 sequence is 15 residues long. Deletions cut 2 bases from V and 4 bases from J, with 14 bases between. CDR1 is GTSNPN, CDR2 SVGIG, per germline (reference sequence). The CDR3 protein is CAWSSGGTFTGELFF. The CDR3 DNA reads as TGTGCCTGGAGTTCTGGCGGGACGTTCACCGGGGAGCTGTTTTTT.

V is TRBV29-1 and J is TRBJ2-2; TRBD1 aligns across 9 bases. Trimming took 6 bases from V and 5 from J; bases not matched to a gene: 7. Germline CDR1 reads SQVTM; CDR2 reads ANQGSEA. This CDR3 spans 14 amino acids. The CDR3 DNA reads TGCAGCGTGCGGGGACAGGGTGCAACCGGGGAGCTGTTTTTT. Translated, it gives CSVRGQGATGELFF.

The DNA for the CDR3 is TGTGCCAGCAGAGGGACACCCACACGGAACACTGAAGCTTTCTTT. Protein: CASRGTPTRNTEAFF. This sequence joins TRBV7-8 and TRBJ1-1, with D perhaps TRBD1 (6 bases). Germline-derived CDR1 and CDR2 are SGHVS and FQNEAQ. The CDR3 is made up of 15 amino acids. Trimming shortened V by 6 bases and J by 1 base, and 15 bases separated the two germline ends. Variable domain in full (rest from reference TRBV7-8 and TRBJ1-1): GAGVSQSPRYKVAKRGQDVALRCDPISGHVSLFWYQQALGQGPEFLTYFQNEAQLDKSGLPSDRFFAERPEGSVSTLKIQRTQQEDSAVYLCASRGTPTRNTEAFFGQGTRLTVV.

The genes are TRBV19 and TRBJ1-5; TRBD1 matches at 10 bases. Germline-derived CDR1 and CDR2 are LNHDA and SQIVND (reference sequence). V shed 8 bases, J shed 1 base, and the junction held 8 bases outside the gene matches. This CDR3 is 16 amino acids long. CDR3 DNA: TGTGCCAGTGTTCGGGACAGGGGCTTGAGCAATCAGCCCCAGCATTTT. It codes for CASVRDRGLSNQPQHF.

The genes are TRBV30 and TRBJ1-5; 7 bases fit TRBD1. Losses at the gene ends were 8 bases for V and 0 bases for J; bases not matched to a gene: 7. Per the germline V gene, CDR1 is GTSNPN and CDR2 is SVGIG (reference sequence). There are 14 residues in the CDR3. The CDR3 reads CATSGGDSNQPQHF. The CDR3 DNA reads TGTGCCACCTCAGGGGGAGATAGCAATCAGCCCCAGCATTTT.

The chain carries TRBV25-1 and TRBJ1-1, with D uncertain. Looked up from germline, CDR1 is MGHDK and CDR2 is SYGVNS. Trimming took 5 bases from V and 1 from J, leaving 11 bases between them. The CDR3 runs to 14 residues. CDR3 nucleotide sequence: TGTGCCAGCAGTCGAGCCGAACCGAACACTGAAGCTTTCTTT. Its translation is CASSRAEPNTEAFF.

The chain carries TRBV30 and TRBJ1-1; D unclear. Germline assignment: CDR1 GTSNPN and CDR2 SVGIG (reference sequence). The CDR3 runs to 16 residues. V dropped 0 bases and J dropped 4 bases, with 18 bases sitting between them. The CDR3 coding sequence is TGTGCCTGGAGTGTACCGAGGAAACCGGTTCCCACTGAAGCTTTCTTT. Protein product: CAWSVPRKPVPTEAFF.

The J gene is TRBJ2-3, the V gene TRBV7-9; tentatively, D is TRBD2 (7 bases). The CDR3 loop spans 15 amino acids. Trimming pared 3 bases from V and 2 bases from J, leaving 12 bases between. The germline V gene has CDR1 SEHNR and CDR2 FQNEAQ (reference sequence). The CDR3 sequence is CASSFGGLYTDTQYF. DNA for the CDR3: TGTGCCAGCAGCTTCGGGGGGCTGTACACAGATACGCAGTATTTT.

The CDR3 region has the DNA TGTGCCAGCAGCCCCCTCCCCTACAATGAGCAGTTCTTC. Protein: CASSPLPYNEQFF. V gene TRBV7-3 combines with J gene TRBJ2-1; D remains unclear. Trimming removed 5 bases from V and 2 bases from J, with 7 bases in between. CDR1 is SGHTA, CDR2 FQGTGA, per germline. This CDR3 is built from 13 residues.

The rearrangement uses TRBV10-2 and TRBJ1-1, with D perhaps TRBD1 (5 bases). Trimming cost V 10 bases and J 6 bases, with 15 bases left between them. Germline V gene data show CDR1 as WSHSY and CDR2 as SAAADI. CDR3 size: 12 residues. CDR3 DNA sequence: TGCGCCACCGTAGGAGGGACCCCTGAAGCTTTCTTT. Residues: CATVGGTPEAFF.

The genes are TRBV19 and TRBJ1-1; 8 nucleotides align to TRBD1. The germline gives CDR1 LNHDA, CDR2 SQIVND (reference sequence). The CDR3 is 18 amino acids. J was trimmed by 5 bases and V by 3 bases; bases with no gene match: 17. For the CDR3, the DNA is TGTGCCAGTAGTATTAGTAGAGGACAGGGAATATTCGCGACTGAAGCTTTCTTT. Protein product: CASSISRGQGIFATEAFF. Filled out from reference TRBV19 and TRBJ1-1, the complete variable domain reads DGGITQSPKYLFRKEGQNVTLSCEQNLNHDAMYWYRQDPGQGLRLIYYSQIVNDFQKGDIAEGYSVSREKKESFPLTVTSAQKNPTAFYLCASSISRGQGIFATEAFFGQGTRLTVV.

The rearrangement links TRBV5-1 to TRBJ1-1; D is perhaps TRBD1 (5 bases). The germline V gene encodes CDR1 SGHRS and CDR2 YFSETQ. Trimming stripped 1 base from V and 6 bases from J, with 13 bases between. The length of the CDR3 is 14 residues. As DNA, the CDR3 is TGCGCCAGCAGCTTGACATCCCGGGGGGCTGAAGCTTTCTTT. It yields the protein CASSLTSRGAEAFF.

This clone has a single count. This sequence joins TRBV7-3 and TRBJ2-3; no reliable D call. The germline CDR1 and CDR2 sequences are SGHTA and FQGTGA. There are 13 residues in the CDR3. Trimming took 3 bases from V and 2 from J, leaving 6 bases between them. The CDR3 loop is CASSLEPTDTQYF. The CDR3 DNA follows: TGTGCCAGCAGCTTGGAGCCCACAGATACGCAGTATTTT.

Here the CDR3 DNA reads TGTGCCAGCAGCCCCCGCGAGCAGTACTTC. Its protein is CASSPREQYF. The J gene is TRBJ2-7, the V gene TRBV5-7; no reliable D call. TRBV5-7 carries the ORF label, with uncertain function. Deletions cut 4 bases from V and 6 bases from J, with 5 bases between. The CDR3 length is 10 residues.

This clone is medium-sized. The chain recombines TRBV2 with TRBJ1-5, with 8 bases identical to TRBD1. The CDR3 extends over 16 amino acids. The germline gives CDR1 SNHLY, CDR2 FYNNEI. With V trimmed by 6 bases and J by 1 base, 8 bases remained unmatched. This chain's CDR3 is CASSAQGARSNQPQHF. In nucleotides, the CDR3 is TGTGCCAGCAGCGCCCAGGGGGCCAGAAGCAATCAGCCCCAGCATTTT.

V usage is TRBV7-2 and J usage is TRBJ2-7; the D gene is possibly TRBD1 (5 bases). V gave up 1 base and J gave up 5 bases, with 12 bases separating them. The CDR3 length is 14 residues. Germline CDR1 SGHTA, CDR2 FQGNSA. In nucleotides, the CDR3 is TGTGCCAGCAGCTTAGTAAAGGGGCTTGACGAGCAGTACTTC. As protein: CASSLVKGLDEQYF.

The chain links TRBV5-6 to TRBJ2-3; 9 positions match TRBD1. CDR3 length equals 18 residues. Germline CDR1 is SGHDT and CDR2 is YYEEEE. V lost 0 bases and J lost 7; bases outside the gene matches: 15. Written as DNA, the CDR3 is TGTGCCAGCAGCTTGGGGGACCACAGGGGGCGTGGAACTAATACGCAGTATTTT. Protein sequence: CASSLGDHRGRGTNTQYF.

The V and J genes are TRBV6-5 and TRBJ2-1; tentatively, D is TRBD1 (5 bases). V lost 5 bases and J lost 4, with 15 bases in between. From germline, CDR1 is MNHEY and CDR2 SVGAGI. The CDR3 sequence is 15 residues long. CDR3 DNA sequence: TGTGCCAGCAGTCTCGACAGCACAAAATACAATGAGCAGTTCTTC. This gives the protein CASSLDSTKYNEQFF.

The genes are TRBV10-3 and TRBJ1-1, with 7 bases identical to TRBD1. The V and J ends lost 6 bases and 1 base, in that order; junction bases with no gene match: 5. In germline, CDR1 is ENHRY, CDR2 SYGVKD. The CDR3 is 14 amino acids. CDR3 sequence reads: CAISLRGENTEAFF. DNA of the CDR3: TGTGCCATCAGCCTCAGGGGGGAGAACACTGAAGCTTTCTTT.

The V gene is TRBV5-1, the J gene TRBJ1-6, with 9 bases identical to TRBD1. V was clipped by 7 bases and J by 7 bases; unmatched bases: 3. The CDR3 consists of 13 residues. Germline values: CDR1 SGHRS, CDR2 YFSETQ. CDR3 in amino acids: CASRDRENSPLHF. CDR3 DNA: TGCGCCAGCCGGGACAGGGAAAATTCACCCCTCCACTTT.

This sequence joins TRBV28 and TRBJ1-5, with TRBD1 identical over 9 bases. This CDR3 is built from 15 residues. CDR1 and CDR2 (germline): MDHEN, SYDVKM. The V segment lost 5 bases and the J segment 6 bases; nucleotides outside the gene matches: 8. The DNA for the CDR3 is TGTGCCAGCAGTGTTCGACAGGGGGAGAGTCAGCCCCAGCATTTT. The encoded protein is CASSVRQGESQPQHF.

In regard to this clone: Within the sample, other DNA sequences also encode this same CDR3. Here the CDR3 DNA reads TGTGCCAGCAGCCCAGGGGGCTCCTACAATGAGCAGTTCTTC. Amino acids: CASSPGGSYNEQFF. V gene TRBV11-2 combines with J gene TRBJ2-1, with 7 bases fitting TRBD1. Unmatched junction bases numbered 1, after V lost 5 bases and J lost 0 bases. This CDR3 spans 14 amino acids. Germline CDR1 SGHAT, CDR2 FQNNGV.

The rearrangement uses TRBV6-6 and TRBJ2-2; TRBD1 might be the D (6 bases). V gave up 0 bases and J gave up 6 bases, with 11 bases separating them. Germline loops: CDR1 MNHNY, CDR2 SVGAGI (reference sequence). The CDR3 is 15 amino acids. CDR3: CASSYSATGAGELFF. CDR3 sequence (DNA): TGTGCCAGCAGTTACTCGGCGACAGGAGCCGGGGAGCTGTTTTTT.